This TCR beta chain was sequenced for a study of molecular identifiers for immune sequencing clone quantification. Study results and caveats: Effector cells had over 98% of their molecules in clones above 20 RNA copies, while naive cells had under 1%. Among under 1.1 million naive cells, spiked Jurkat TCR RNA from a single cell was reportedly detectable.

Per germline, CDR1 SGHRS and CDR2 YFSETQ. V was clipped by 0 bases and J by 0 bases, with 9 bases between them. This CDR3 is built from 15 residues. Sorted naive CD8 T cells were those defined as CD8+CD4-CCR7+CD45RA+. Bulk TCR libraries used previously described methods and listed TCR primers. TCRdb re-called the PCR reads with MiXCR, one entry per CDR3 protein. The sample includes 6,000 to 9,500 distinct CDR3 sequences, roughly a third of them seen just once. About this clonotype: Its antigen is as yet unknown.

The V gene is TRBV5-1, the J gene TRBJ1-1; no firm D call. The origin of this receptor is a human donor in good health. Some libraries in this study had Jurkat cell RNA spiked in. The sample comprised naive CD8+ T cells from blood, with Jurkat cell RNA spiked in. Subset here: FACS-sorted CD8+CD4-CCR7+CD45RA+ naive T cells. The CDR3 is CASSLVEDLNTEAFF. The CDR3 DNA reads as TGCGCCAGCAGCTTGGTCGAGGACTTGAACACTGAAGCTTTCTTT.